A selection of T cell receptor beta chains follows, all from one sample in a study of blood T cells in healthy people across ages. Via MiXCR, TCRdb re-called the 5' RACE reads, giving one row per CDR3 protein. Found here are 630,000 or so distinct CDR3 sequences, about 28% of them singletons; the top ten hold about 15%. Sequences were obtained from blood. All receptors derive from an elderly woman in good health. The CDR3 runs from the conserved cysteine through the conserved F or W. D genes are given only for firm matches. The size field is filled for only some rows; it gives once, few, many or a size class.

TRBV7-2	15	many	.	TRBJ2-5	CASSLQGTPKETQYF	TGTGCCAGCAGCTTACAAGGGACGCCCAAAGAGACCCAGTACTTC
TRBV9	16	.	TRBD1	TRBJ1-1	CASSVAPDRGHTEAFF	TGTGCCAGCAGCGTAGCCCCAGACAGGGGACACACTGAAGCTTTCTTT
TRBV7-3	14	.	TRBD2	TRBJ2-7	CASSSPGGRDEQYF	TGTGCCAGCAGCTCCCCGGGGGGGCGCGATGAGCAGTACTTC
TRBV20-1	15	few	.	TRBJ2-2	CSARDSEANTGELFF	TGCAGTGCTAGAGATTCGGAGGCGAACACCGGGGAGCTGTTTTTT
TRBV3-1	14	.	.	TRBJ1-1	CASSPLMGNTEAFF	TGTGCCAGCAGCCCCCTGATGGGGAACACTGAAGCTTTCTTT
TRBV7-9	14	.	.	TRBJ2-5	CASSELAGVGTQYF	TGTGCCAGCAGCGAACTAGCTGGGGTGGGGACCCAGTACTTC
TRBV20-1	18	many	.	TRBJ1-5	CSARDSRGGGAWGQPQHF	TGCAGTGCTAGAGATTCACGCGGGGGGGGCGCTTGGGGTCAGCCCCAGCATTTT
TRBV5-1	13	few	TRBD2	TRBJ2-5	CASNGGARETQYF	TGCGCCAGCAACGGGGGGGCCAGAGAGACCCAGTACTTC
TRBV7-6	13	many	.	TRBJ2-7	CASSLQAAYEQYF	TGTGCCAGCAGCTTGCAGGCCGCCTACGAGCAGTACTTC
TRBV12-3/TRBV12-4	13	.	.	TRBJ2-3	CASSYLRADAEYF	TGTGCCAGCAGCTATCTTAGGGCAGATGCGGAGTATTTT
TRBV6-2/TRBV6-3	11	many	.	TRBJ2-7	CASSGWGEQYF	TGTGCCAGCAGTGGCTGGGGGGAGCAGTACTTC
TRBV27	15	few	.	TRBJ2-7	CASRPIKGGPHEQYF	TGTGCCAGCAGGCCCATTAAGGGCGGGCCCCACGAGCAGTACTTC